This T cell receptor (beta chain) was recorded in a study of shared clonotypes between healthy human individuals. Per the germline V gene, CDR1 is GTSNPN and CDR2 is SVGIG (reference sequence). The CDR3 is 13 residues long. V trimming: 2 bases; J trimming: 8 bases; junction bases outside the gene matches: 8. The authors ran the assay at deep level. The data were produced by immunoSEQ multiplex PCR, yet TCRdb's version contains in-frame clones alone and is incomplete. The sample lists 2,500,000 or so clones, approximately 93% occurring once. Study results and limitations: Represented genetic and exposure-history diversity was restricted by having few donors.

As regards this clone: Its specificity is not known.

The origin of this receptor is a man in his late teens or twenties in good health. Some clones in this sample may be carry-over from other donors' samples. This sequence joins TRBV30 and TRBJ1-1; TRBD1 matches 7 bases. Sequenced: naive CD4+ T cells from PBMCs. Subset meaning: CD45RA+ positively selected. The CDR3 coding sequence is TGTGCCTGGAGTAGACAGGGCAGGGGAGAAGCTTTCTTT. It yields the protein CAWSRQGRGEAFF.